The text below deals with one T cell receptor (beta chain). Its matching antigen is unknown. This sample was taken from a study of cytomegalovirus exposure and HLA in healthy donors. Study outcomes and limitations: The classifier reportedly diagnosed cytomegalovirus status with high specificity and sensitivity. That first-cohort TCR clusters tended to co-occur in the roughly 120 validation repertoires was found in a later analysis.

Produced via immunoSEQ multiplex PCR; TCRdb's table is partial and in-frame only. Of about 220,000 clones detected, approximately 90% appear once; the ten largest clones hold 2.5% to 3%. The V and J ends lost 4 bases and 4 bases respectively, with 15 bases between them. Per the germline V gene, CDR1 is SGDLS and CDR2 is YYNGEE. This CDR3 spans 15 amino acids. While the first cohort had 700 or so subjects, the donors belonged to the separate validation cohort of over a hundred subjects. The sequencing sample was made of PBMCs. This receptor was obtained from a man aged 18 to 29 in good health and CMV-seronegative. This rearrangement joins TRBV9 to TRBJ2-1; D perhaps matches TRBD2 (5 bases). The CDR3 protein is CASSLDGLEYNEQFF. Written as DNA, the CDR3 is TGTGCCAGCAGCTTAGACGGACTCGAATACAATGAGCAGTTCTTC.